The clone carrying this T cell receptor beta chain was seen only once. The antigen remains unidentified. The record originates from a study of shared clonotypes between healthy human individuals. Study-level findings and limits: The study found roughly 5% of naive CD4 clonotypes shared across a few donors.

Per the germline V gene, CDR1 is SGHTA and CDR2 is FQGTGA. The length of the CDR3 is 14 residues. Trimming took 4 bases from V and 8 from J; bases not matched to a gene: 5. The deep-level immunoSEQ assay was used. TCRdb's copy holds only in-frame clones and misses some; the assay was immunoSEQ multiplex PCR. The repertoire holds about 380,000 clones, with roughly 96% as singletons. This TCR was sampled from a man aged 25 to 40 in good health. Source material: memory CD8+ T cells sorted from blood. Subset given: CD45RO+ cells pooled with CCR7-negative TemRA cells. The rearrangement uses TRBV7-3 and TRBJ2-1; 10 bases line up with TRBD2. For the CDR3, the DNA is TGTGCCAGCAGCTGGAGCGGGAGGGTCGATGAGCAGTTCTTC. Its protein is CASSWSGRVDEQFF.